These 10 T cell receptor beta chains came from one sample sequenced in a study of control samples from healthy donors and cancer patients (dated by TCRdb to about 2020). The library relied on the immunoSEQ multiplex PCR assay. What TCRdb holds here is the immuneACCESS table cut down to in-frame rearrangements. Part of the clones is not present; checked against another copy, under half of the missing clones reflect an unresolved V gene, and the others are unexplained. The sample has about 53,000 clones on record, around 90% of them singletons. The top ten clonotypes cover roughly an eighth of the sample. Sequenced input: PBMCs. The receptors were gathered from a man between 60 and 70 years old with head and neck cancer.

The chain uses TRBV7-2 and TRBJ1-3; D uncertain. Germline V gene sequence: CDR1 SGHTA, CDR2 FQGNSA. With 3 bases removed from V and 0 bases from J, the gap between germline ends came to 6 bases. This CDR3 has 14 residues. CDR3 region: CASSLRRSGNTIYF. CDR3 nucleotides: TGTGCCAGCAGCTTGAGGCGCTCTGGAAACACCATATATTTT.

About this clone: At one boundary the junction diverges from the germline segment, which might be a read error. The rearrangement links TRBV27 to TRBJ1-5; the match to TRBD1 covers 10 bases. The CDR3 spans 16 residues. Germline V gene data show CDR1 as MNHEY and CDR2 as SMNVEV (reference sequence). DNA of the CDR3: TGTGCCAGCAGTCTATCCGGGACAGGGGTAGGTCAGCCCCAGCATTTT. Protein: CASSLSGTGVGQPQHF.

The sample holds a few counts of this clone. The chain is built from TRBV11-2 and TRBJ2-3; 15 bases align to TRBD2. The CDR3 covers 19 residues. Germline V gene sequence: CDR1 SGHAT, CDR2 FQNNGV. The J segment lost 4 bases and the V segment lost 6 bases, leaving 14 bases of the junction unmatched. CDR3 protein: CASSPPIGLAGGPSDTQYF. In DNA, the CDR3 is TGTGCCAGCAGTCCGCCCATCGGACTAGCGGGAGGGCCTTCAGATACGCAGTATTTT. The complete variable domain, with remaining parts taken from reference TRBV11-2 and TRBJ2-3, reads EAGVAQSPRYKIIEKRQSVAFWCNPISGHATLYWYQQILGQGPKLLIQFQNNGVVDDSQLPKDRFSAERLKGVDSTLKIQPAKLEDSAVYLCASSPPIGLAGGPSDTQYFGPGTRLTVL.

This chain joins TRBV27 and TRBJ2-1; 9 nucleotides agree with TRBD2. The J segment lost 4 bases and the V segment lost 7 bases, leaving 8 bases of the junction unmatched. CDR1 is MNHEY and CDR2 is SMNVEV in the germline V gene (reference sequence). The CDR3 sequence is 15 residues long. The CDR3 DNA reads TGTGCCAGCACGCTAGCGGGATCCCCTTACAATGAGCAGTTCTTC. Translating it yields CASTLAGSPYNEQFF.

J is TRBJ1-1 and V is TRBV5-1, with D possibly being TRBD1 (5 bases). CDR1 and CDR2 from the germline V gene are SGHRS and YFSETQ. The CDR3 extends over 14 amino acids. Trimming shortened V by 7 bases and J by 2 bases, and 15 bases separated the two germline ends. CDR3 amino acids: CASGDTGPNTEAFF. In DNA, the CDR3 is TGCGCCAGCGGCGACACGGGGCCTAACACTGAAGCTTTCTTT.

The V call is TRBV7-3, the J call TRBJ2-5; TRBD2 matches 8 bases. This CDR3 is 15 amino acids long. J lost 1 base, V lost 2 bases, and 3 bases had no gene match. CDR1 and CDR2 (germline): SGHTA, FQGTGA. The CDR3 loop reads CASSLQAGAQETQYF. CDR3 sequence (DNA): TGTGCCAGCAGCTTACAAGCGGGGGCCCAAGAGACCCAGTACTTC.

The CDR3 loop is CASSLTPATGTEKLFF. The CDR3 bases are TGCGCCAGCAGCTTAACCCCCGCGACAGGGACTGAAAAACTGTTTTTT. The chain employs TRBV5-1 and TRBJ1-4; 7 nucleotides line up with TRBD1. V lost 2 bases to trimming and J lost 7 bases; unmatched junction nucleotides: 11. The CDR3 has 16 amino acids. The V gene's germline CDR1 is SGHRS and CDR2 YFSETQ.

This sequence joins TRBV25-1 and TRBJ1-1, with D possibly TRBD1 on 5 matching bases. V lost 5 bases and J lost 4, with 11 bases in between. CDR3 length equals 13 residues. Germline CDR1 is MGHDK and CDR2 is SYGVNS. The chain's CDR3 is CASSYDRGTEAFF. The CDR3 DNA sequence: TGTGCCAGCAGTTATGACAGAGGCACTGAAGCTTTCTTT. The variable domain in full, completed from reference TRBV25-1 and TRBJ1-1, reads EADIYQTPRYLVIGTGKKITLECSQTMGHDKMYWYQQDPGMELHLIHYSYGVNSTEKGDLSSESTVSRIRTEHFPLTLESARPSHTSQYLCASSYDRGTEAFFGQGTRLTVV.

The chain joins TRBV30 to TRBJ2-6, with unresolved D. V lost 3 bases to trimming and J lost 0 bases, with 9 bases between them. Germline V gene data show CDR1 as GTSNPN and CDR2 as SVGIG (reference sequence). This CDR3 contains 15 residues. The CDR3 here is CAWSLESSGANVLTF. CDR3 bases: TGTGCCTGGAGCCTAGAAAGCTCTGGGGCCAACGTCCTGACTTTC.

The genes are TRBV27 and TRBJ2-5, with TRBD1 identical over 11 bases. From germline, CDR1 is MNHEY and CDR2 SMNVEV (reference sequence). There are 17 residues in the CDR3. V lost 6 bases, J lost 5 bases, and 14 bases stayed unmatched. CDR3 sequence reads: CASRRLRTGGAGETQYF. The CDR3 DNA sequence: TGTGCCAGCAGGCGGCTCCGGACAGGGGGCGCCGGGGAGACCCAGTACTTC.